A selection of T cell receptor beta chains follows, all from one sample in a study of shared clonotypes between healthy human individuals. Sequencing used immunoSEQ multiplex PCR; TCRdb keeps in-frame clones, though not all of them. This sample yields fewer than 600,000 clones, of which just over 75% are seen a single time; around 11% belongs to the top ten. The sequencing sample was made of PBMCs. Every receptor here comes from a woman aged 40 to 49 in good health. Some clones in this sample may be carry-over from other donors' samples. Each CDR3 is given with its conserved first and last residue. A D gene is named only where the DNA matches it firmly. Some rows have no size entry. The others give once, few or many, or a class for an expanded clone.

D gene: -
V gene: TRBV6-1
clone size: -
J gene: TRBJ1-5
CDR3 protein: CASSKGTYSNQPQHF
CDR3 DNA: TGTGCCAGCAGTAAGGGGACGTATAGCAATCAGCCCCAGCATTTT

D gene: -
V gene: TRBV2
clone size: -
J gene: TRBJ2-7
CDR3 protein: CASSERSLMREQYF
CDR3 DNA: TGTGCCAGCAGTGAACGATCCCTAATGAGGGAGCAGTACTTC

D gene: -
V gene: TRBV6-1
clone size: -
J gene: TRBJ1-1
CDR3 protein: CASRYQGNTEAFF
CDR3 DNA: TGTGCCAGTCGGTACCAGGGAAACACTGAAGCTTTCTTT

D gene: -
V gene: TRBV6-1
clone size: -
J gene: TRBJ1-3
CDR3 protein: CASGGRNSGNTIYF
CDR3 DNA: TGTGCCAGCGGCGGCAGGAACTCTGGAAACACCATATATTTT

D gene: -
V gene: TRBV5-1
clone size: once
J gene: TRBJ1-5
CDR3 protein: CASSFSQGQPQHF
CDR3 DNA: TGCGCCAGCAGCTTTAGTCAGGGCCAGCCCCAGCATTTT

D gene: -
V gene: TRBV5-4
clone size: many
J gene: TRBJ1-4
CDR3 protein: CASRNRATNEKLFF
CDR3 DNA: TGTGCCAGCCGGAACAGGGCAACTAATGAAAAACTGTTTTTT

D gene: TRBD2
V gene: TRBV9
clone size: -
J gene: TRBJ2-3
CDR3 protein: CASSVAFIVAGTTDTQYF
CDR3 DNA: TGTGCCAGCAGCGTAGCCTTCATAGTAGCGGGAACCACAGATACGCAGTATTTT

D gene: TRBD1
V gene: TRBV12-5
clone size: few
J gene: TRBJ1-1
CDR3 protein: CASGPGTGLVAEAFF
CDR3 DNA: TGTGCTAGTGGTCCCGGGACAGGGCTCGTTGCTGAAGCTTTCTTT

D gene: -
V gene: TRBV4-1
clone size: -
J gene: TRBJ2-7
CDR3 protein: CASSSGTRNYEQYF
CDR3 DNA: TGCGCCAGCAGCTCCGGGACAAGAAACTACGAGCAGTACTTC

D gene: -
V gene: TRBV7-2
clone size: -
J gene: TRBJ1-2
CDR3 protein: CASSSLGGGYTF
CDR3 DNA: TGTGCCAGCAGCTCTTTGGGGGGCGGCTACACCTTC

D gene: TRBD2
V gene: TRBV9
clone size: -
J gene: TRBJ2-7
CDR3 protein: CASSVGLAGDYEQYF
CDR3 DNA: TGTGCCAGCAGCGTTGGACTAGCGGGTGACTACGAGCAGTACTTC

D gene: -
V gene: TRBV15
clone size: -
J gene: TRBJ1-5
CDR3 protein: CATSRDPSQPQHF
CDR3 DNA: TGTGCCACCAGCAGAGATCCAAGTCAGCCCCAGCATTTT

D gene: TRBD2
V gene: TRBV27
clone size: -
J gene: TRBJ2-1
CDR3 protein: CASRKAGTYNEQFF
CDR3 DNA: TGTGCCAGCAGGAAAGCGGGAACTTACAATGAGCAGTTCTTC

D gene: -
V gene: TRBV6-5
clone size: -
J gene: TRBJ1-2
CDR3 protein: CASRGTHRNYGYTF
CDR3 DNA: TGTGCCAGCAGGGGGACACATCGAAACTATGGCTACACCTTC

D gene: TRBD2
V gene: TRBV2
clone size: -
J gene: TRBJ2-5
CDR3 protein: CASNPGVAGRGETQYF
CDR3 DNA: TGTGCCAGCAACCCCGGGGTAGCGGGACGGGGGGAGACCCAGTACTTC

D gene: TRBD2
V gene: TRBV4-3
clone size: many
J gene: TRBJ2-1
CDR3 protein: CASSQWSSGGAYNEQFF
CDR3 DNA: TGCGCCAGCAGCCAATGGAGTAGCGGGGGCGCCTACAATGAGCAGTTCTTC

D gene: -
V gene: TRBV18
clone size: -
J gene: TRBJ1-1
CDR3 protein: CASSPDLDQNTEAFF
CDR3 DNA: TGTGCCAGCTCACCAGATCTAGACCAGAACACTGAAGCTTTCTTT

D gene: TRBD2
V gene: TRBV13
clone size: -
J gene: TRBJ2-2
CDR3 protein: CASSFAGGSRELFF
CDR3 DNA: TGTGCCAGCAGCTTCGCGGGAGGGAGCCGGGAGCTGTTTTTT

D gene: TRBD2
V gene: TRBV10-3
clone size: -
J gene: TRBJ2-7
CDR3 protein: CANSDGLAGVDEQYF
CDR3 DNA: TGTGCCAACAGTGACGGACTAGCGGGAGTAGACGAGCAGTACTTC

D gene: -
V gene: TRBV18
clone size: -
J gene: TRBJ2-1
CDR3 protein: CASSLEAGIGNEQFF
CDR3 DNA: TGTGCCAGCTCACTGGAAGCAGGAATCGGCAATGAGCAGTTCTTC